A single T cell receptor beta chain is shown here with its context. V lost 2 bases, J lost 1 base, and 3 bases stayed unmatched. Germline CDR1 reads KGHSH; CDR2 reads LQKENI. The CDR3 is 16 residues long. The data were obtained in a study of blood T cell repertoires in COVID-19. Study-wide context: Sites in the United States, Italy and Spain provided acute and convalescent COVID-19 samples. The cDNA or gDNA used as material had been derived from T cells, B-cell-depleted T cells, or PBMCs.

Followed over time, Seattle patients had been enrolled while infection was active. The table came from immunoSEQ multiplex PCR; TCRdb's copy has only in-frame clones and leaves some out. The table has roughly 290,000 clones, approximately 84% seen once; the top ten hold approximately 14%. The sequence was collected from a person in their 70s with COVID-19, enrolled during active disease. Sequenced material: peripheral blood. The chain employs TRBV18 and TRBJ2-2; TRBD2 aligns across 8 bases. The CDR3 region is CASSPGLAGNTGELFF. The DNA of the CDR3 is TGTGCCAGCTCACCAGGCCTAGCGGGGAACACCGGGGAGCTGTTTTTT.